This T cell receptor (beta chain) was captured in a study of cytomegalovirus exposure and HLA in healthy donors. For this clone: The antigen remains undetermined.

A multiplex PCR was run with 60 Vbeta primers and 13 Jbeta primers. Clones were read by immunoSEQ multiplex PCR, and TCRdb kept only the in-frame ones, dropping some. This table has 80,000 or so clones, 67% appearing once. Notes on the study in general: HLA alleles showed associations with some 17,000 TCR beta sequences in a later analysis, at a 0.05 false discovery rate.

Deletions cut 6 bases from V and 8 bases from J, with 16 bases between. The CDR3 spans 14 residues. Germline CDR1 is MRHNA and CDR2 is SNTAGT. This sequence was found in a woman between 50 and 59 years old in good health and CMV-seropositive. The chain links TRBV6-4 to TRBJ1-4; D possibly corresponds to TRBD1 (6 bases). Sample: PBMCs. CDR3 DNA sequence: TGTGCCAGCAGAAGGGGGGGATGGGGCGAAAAACTGTTTTTT. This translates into CASRRGGWGEKLFF.